This T cell receptor (beta chain) is drawn from a study of T cell repertoires in aging, cancer and after chemotherapy. On the study more broadly: Six age groups, ranging from 30 or younger to 70 or older, included the donors. About 8.9 million TCR reads made up the full dataset. Healthy donor repertoires were recorded over several months to years and showed clear clonal overlap. The study's findings and limits: Age-matched healthy donors had significantly more diverse, less clonal blood TCR repertoires than untreated cancer patients.

The germline V gene has CDR1 MNHEY and CDR2 SVGAGI. This CDR3 is built from 14 residues. Trimming pared 6 bases from V and 1 base from J, leaving 9 bases between. This clonotype was seen a few times. Antigen unknown. TRB rearrangements spanning V, D and J were amplified using mixed TRB-A/B primers. Using its own MiXCR run on the multiplex PCR reads, TCRdb lists one record per CDR3 protein. The repertoire holds thousands of distinct CDR3 sequences, with roughly 24% as singletons. The template was genomic DNA from peripheral blood, not RNA. The clonotype originates from a human donor in good health. The rearrangement links TRBV6-5 to TRBJ1-4; D gene unclear. The sequencing input was blood. This chain's CDR3 is CASRWGGTNEKLFF. Written as DNA, the CDR3 is TGTGCCAGCAGGTGGGGTGGAACTAATGAAAAACTGTTTTTT.